One and the same sample provided the 16 T cell receptor beta chains below, sequenced in a study of vaccination effects on CD4 cells after COVID-19. No antigen has been identified for these receptors. Isolating CD4+ T cells followed 9 to 10 days of culture. By PCR, the person was confirmed to have had SARS-CoV-2 infection between March and December 2020. Vaccine administered to participants consisted of two doses of either BNT162b2 or mRNA-1273. Here immunoSEQ multiplex PCR was the method, and the copy in TCRdb shows in-frame clones only, minus some. The table has 30,000 to 35,000 clones, about 75% seen once. Sequencing was performed on CD4+ T cells from PBMCs cultured without peptide, taken after COVID-19 vaccination. Every receptor here comes from a human donor who had a prior SARS-CoV-2 infection.

The rearrangement links TRBV5-8 to TRBJ2-4; D is uncertain. Germline values: CDR1 SGHTS, CDR2 YDEGEE. Trimming shortened V by 1 base and J by 5 bases, and 19 bases separated the two germline ends. The CDR3 spans 17 residues. The CDR3 reads CASSLFITDKGQNIQYF. The CDR3 coding sequence is TGTGCCAGCAGCTTGTTCATAACAGATAAGGGCCAAAACATTCAGTACTTC.

The chain is built from TRBV2 and TRBJ2-5, with D uncertain. Germline-derived CDR1 and CDR2 are SNHLY and FYNNEI. The CDR3 runs to 11 residues. Trimming stripped 4 bases from V and 6 bases from J, with 6 bases between. The CDR3 loop reads CASSGSQTQYF. DNA for the CDR3: TGTGCCAGCAGTGGATCCCAGACCCAGTACTTC.

The chain is built from TRBV6-5 and TRBJ2-1; 8 nucleotides match TRBD1. Germline trimming cut 6 bases from V and 12 bases from J; bases unmatched to any gene: 7. The CDR3 has 12 residues. Per germline, CDR1 MNHEY and CDR2 SVGAGI. The CDR3 DNA is TGTGCCAGCAGCCTCGGACAGGGTAGGCAGTTCTTC. Translating it yields CASSLGQGRQFF.

The chain carries TRBV11-2 and TRBJ1-6; D unresolved. CDR3 length: 14 amino acids. The germline gives CDR1 SGHAT, CDR2 FQNNGV. V was shortened by 5 bases and J by 4 bases, with 9 bases between the two germline ends. CDR3 nucleotides: TGTGCCAGCAGCGCAGGATCATATAATTCACCCCTCCACTTT. This gives the protein CASSAGSYNSPLHF.

The chain links TRBV6-1 to TRBJ1-2, with unresolved D. There are 15 residues in the CDR3. V shed 2 bases and J shed 4 bases, with 14 bases lying between them. Germline assignment: CDR1 MNHNS and CDR2 SASEGT. CDR3 coding DNA: TGTGCCAGCAGTGAACGAGGCAGAGAAGGCTATGGCTACACCTTC. It encodes CASSERGREGYGYTF.

The rearrangement joins TRBV7-2 to TRBJ2-1; a weak D match, TRBD2 (6 bases). Deletions cut 0 bases from V and 9 bases from J, with 12 bases between. This CDR3 region has 14 residues. CDR1 SGHTA and CDR2 FQGNSA come from the germline V gene. As DNA, the CDR3 is TGTGCCAGCAGCTTAGCCCGACTAGATAGTGAGCAGTTCTTC. Translating it yields CASSLARLDSEQFF.

V and J are TRBV15 and TRBJ1-4; perhaps TRBD1 as D (5 bases). Trimming removed 5 bases from V and 4 bases from J, with 11 bases in between. This CDR3 has 14 residues. Per the germline V gene, CDR1 is LNHNV and CDR2 is YYDKDF (reference sequence). Here the CDR3 reads CATSLQELNEKLFF. The CDR3 coding sequence is TGTGCCACCAGCCTACAGGAGCTTAATGAAAAACTGTTTTTT.

With regard to this clone: The junction does not match germline at one end; this may be a read error. The chain recombines TRBV7-7 with TRBJ2-3, with TRBD2 matching 8 bases. Germline CDR1 and CDR2: SSHAT and FNYEAQ (reference sequence). The CDR3 has 16 amino acids. CDR3 sequence reads: CASSPGTSSRPDTQYF. CDR3 bases: TGTGCTAGCAGCCCGGGGACTAGTTCCCGGCCAGATACGCAGTATTTT.

The chain is built from TRBV7-3 and TRBJ2-7; tentative D call: TRBD2 (6 bases). Germline V CDR1 and CDR2: SGHTA, FQGTGA. V lost 5 bases to trimming and J lost 7 bases, with 15 bases between them. The CDR3 length is 13 residues. The CDR3 here is CASSPNWGREQYF. DNA of the CDR3: TGTGCCAGCAGCCCTAACTGGGGGAGGGAGCAGTACTTC. Drawing the rest from reference TRBV7-3 and TRBJ2-7, the complete variable domain is GAGVSQTPSNKVTEKGKYVELRCDPISGHTALYWYRQSLGQGPEFLIYFQGTGAADDSGLPNDRFFAVRPEGSVSTLKIQRTERGDSAVYLCASSPNWGREQYFGPGTRLTVT.

V gene TRBV2 combines with J gene TRBJ1-5; tentatively, D is TRBD1 (5 bases). The CDR3 totals 13 residues. Germline loops: CDR1 SNHLY, CDR2 FYNNEI. Trimming cost V 7 bases and J 6 bases, with 13 bases left between them. The CDR3, as DNA: TGTGCCAGCAACGGGGGGGGTTTTCAGCCCCAGCATTTT. Protein: CASNGGGFQPQHF. The variable domain in full, with the rest retrieved from reference TRBV2 and TRBJ1-5, is EPEVTQTPSHQVTQMGQEVILRCVPISNHLYFYWYRQILGQKVEFLVSFYNNEISEKSEIFDDQFSVERPDGSNFTLKIRSTKLEDSAMYFCASNGGGFQPQHFGDGTRLSIL.

This clone came up a few times. The rearrangement links TRBV3-1 (or the pseudogene TRBV3-2) to TRBJ1-1; the D is unclear. V was pared by 1 base and J by 1 base, with 7 bases between. CDR1 and CDR2 from the germline V gene are LGHDT and YNNKEL (reference sequence). The CDR3 is made up of 14 amino acids. The CDR3 region has the DNA TGTGCCAGCAGCCAAGCGGGTAAGAACACTGAAGCTTTCTTT. Protein sequence: CASSQAGKNTEAFF.

The chain combines TRBV24-1 with TRBJ2-2; unclear D gene. The germline gives CDR1 KGHDR, CDR2 SFDVKD. The CDR3 spans 11 residues. Trimming pared 6 bases from V and 6 bases from J, leaving 4 bases between. The CDR3 region is CATSQSGELFF. CDR3 DNA: TGTGCCACCAGTCAGTCCGGGGAGCTGTTTTTT.

V usage is TRBV2 and J usage is TRBJ2-7; no reliable D call. With 6 bases removed from V and 4 bases from J, the gap between germline ends came to 7 bases. The CDR3 contains 11 residues. Germline CDR1 reads SNHLY; CDR2 reads FYNNEI. The CDR3, as DNA: TGTGCCAGCAGGGAAACATACGAGCAGTACTTC. It is translated as CASRETYEQYF.

DNA for the CDR3: TGTGCCAGCTCACCTTTGGGACCGGGACTAGCGGACAATGAGCAGTTCTTC. This codes for CASSPLGPGLADNEQFF. The chain links TRBV18 to TRBJ2-1, with 11 bases identical to TRBD2. The CDR3 sequence is 17 residues long. V trimming: 3 bases; J trimming: 5 bases; junction bases outside the gene matches: 9. Germline CDR1 and CDR2: KGHSH and LQKENI.

The chain couples TRBV19 to TRBJ1-5; D is possibly TRBD1 (5 bases). The V gene lost 5 bases and the J gene lost 0 bases, with 11 bases spanning the gap. This CDR3 has 15 amino acids. Germline values: CDR1 LNHDA, CDR2 SQIVND (reference sequence). CDR3 nucleotides: TGTGCCAGTAGTTCCGGGACGCCTAGCAATCAGCCCCAGCATTTT. Its translation: CASSSGTPSNQPQHF.

The J gene is TRBJ2-7, the V gene TRBV12-5; 9 nucleotides line up with TRBD1. The V gene's germline CDR1 is LGHNT and CDR2 FRNRAP. V gave up 0 bases and J gave up 5 bases; unmatched junction bases: 8. CDR3 size: 16 residues. The CDR3 sequence is CASGLVLGQGPNEQYF. The DNA for the CDR3 is TGTGCTAGTGGTTTGGTACTGGGACAGGGTCCGAACGAGCAGTACTTC.